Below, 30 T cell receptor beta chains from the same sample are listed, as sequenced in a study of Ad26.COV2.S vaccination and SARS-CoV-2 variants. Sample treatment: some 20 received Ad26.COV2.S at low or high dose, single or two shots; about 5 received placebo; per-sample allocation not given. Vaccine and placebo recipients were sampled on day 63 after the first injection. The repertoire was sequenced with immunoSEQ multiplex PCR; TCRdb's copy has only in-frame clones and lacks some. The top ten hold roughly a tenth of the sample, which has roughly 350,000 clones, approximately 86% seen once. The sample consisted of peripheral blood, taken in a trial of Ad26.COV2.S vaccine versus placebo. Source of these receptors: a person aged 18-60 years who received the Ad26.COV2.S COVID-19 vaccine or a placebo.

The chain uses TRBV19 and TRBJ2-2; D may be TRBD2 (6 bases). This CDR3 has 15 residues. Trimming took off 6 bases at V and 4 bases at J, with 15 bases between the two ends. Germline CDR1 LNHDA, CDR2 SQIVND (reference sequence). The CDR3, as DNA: TGTGCCAGTAGGGATTGGGGGGATGGCACCGGGGAGCTGTTTTTT. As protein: CASRDWGDGTGELFF.

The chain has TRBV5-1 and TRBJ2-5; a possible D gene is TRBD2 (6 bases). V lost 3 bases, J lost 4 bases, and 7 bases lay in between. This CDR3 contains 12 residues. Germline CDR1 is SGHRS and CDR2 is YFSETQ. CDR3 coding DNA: TGCGCCAGCAGCTATAGCGGAGAGACCCAGTACTTC. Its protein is CASSYSGETQYF.

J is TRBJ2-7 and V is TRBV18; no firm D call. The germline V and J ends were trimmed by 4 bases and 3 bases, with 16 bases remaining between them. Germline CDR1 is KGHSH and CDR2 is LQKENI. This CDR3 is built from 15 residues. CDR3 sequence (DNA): TGTGCCAGCTCACTTTTGGGTCTTACGTTCTACGAGCAGTACTTC. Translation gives CASSLLGLTFYEQYF.

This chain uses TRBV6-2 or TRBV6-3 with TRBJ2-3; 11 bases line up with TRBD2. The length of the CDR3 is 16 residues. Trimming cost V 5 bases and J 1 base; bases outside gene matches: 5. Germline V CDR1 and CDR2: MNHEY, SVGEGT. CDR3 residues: CASSASGLAGTDTQYF. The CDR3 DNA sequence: TGTGCCAGCAGTGCTTCGGGACTAGCGGGCACAGATACGCAGTATTTT.

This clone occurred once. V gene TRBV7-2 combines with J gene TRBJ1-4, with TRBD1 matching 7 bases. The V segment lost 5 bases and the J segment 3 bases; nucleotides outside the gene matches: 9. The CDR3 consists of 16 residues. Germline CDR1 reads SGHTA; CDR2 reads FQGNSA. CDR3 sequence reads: CASSPQGGIANEKLFF. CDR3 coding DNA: TGTGCCAGCAGCCCGCAGGGGGGTATCGCTAATGAAAAACTGTTTTTT.

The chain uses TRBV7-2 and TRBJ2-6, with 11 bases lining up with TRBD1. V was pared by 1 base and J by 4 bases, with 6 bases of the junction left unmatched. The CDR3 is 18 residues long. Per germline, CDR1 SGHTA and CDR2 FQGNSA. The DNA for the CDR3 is TGTGCCAGCAGCTTAGAAGGACAGGGGGCTTGGGGGGCCAACGTCCTGACTTTC. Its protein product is CASSLEGQGAWGANVLTF.

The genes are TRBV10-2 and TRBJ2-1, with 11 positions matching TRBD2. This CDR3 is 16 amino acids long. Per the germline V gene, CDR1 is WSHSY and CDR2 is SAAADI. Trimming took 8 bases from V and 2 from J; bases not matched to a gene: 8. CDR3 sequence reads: CASAGTSGTTYNEQFF. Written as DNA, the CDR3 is TGCGCCAGCGCGGGGACTAGCGGAACCACCTACAATGAGCAGTTCTTC.

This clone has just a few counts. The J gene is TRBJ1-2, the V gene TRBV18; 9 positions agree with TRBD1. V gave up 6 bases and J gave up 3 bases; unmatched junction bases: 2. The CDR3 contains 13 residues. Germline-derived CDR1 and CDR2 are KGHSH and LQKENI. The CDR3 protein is CASSRDRDYGYTF. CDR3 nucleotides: TGTGCCAGCTCCCGGGACAGGGACTATGGCTACACCTTC.

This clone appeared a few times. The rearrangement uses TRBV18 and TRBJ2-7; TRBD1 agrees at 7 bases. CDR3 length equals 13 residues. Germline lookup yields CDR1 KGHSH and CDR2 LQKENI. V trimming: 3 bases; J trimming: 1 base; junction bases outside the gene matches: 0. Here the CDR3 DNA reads TGTGCCAGCTCACCGACAGGGTCCTACGAGCAGTACTTC. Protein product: CASSPTGSYEQYF.

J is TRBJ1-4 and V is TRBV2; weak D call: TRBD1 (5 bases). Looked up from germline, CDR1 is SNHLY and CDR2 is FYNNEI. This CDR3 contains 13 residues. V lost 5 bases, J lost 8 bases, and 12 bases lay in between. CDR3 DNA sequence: TGTGCCAGCAGTCAGGGAGGTGGCGAAAAACTGTTTTTT. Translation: CASSQGGGEKLFF.

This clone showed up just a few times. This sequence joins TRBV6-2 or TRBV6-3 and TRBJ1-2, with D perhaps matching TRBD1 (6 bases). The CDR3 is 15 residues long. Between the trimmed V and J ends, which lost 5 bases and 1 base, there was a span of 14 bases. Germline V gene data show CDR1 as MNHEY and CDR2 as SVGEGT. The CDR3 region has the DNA TGTGCCAGCAGTGCGACCGGGACAAGTAACTATGGCTACACCTTC. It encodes CASSATGTSNYGYTF.

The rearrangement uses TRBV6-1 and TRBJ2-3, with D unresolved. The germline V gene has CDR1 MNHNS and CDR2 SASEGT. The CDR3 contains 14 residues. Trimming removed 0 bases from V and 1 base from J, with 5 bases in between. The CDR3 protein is CASSEAGGTDTQYF. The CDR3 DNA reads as TGTGCCAGCAGTGAAGCTGGGGGCACAGATACGCAGTATTTT.

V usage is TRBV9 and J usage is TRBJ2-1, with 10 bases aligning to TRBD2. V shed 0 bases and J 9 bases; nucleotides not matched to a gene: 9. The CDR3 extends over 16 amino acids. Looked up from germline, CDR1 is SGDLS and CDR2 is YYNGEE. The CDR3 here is CASSVAPGLANGEQFF. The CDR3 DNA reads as TGTGCCAGCAGCGTAGCCCCGGGACTAGCGAATGGTGAGCAGTTCTTC.

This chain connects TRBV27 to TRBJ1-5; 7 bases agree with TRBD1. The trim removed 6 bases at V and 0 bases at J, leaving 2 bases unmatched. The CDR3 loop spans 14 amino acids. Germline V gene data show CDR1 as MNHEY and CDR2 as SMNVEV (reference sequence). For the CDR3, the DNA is TGTGCCAGCAGCAGACAGGGTAGCAATCAGCCCCAGCATTTT. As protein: CASSRQGSNQPQHF.

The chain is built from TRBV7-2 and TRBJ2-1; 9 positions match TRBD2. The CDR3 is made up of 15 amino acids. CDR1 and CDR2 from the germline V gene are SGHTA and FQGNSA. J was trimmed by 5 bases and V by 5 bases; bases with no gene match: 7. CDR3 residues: CASSPGLARHNEQFF. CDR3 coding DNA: TGTGCCAGCAGCCCCGGACTAGCGAGACACAATGAGCAGTTCTTC.

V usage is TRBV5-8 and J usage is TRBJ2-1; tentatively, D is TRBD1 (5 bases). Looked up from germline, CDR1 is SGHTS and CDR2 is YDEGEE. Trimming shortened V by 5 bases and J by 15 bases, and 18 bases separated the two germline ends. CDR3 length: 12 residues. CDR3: CASRAGVKGPFF. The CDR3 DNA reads TGTGCCAGCAGAGCAGGCGTGAAGGGGCCGTTCTTC.

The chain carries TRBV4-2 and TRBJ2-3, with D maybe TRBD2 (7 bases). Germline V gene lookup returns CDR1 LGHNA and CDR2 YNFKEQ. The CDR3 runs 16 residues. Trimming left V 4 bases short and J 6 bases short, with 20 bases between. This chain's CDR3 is CASSPQGGGAADTQYF. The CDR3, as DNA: TGTGCCAGCAGCCCCCAAGGAGGGGGGGCCGCCGATACGCAGTATTTT.

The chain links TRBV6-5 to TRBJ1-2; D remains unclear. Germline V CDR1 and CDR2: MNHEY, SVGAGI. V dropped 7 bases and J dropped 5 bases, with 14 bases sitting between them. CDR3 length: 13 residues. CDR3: CASKGSLTYGYTF. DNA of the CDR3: TGTGCCAGCAAAGGCAGTCTGACGTATGGCTACACCTTC.

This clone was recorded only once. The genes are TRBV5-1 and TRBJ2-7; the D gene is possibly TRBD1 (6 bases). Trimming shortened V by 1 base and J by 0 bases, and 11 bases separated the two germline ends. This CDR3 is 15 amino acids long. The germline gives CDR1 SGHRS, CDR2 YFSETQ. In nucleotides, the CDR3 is TGCGCCAGCAGCTTGCTCGGGACAACCTCCTACGAGCAGTACTTC. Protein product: CASSLLGTTSYEQYF.

This chain's CDR3 is CASSSFDWGKNIQYF. CDR3 nucleotide sequence: TGTGCCAGCTCATCCTTCGACTGGGGTAAAAACATTCAGTACTTC. The chain combines TRBV18 with TRBJ2-4, with unresolved D. Trimming took 5 bases from V and 4 from J, leaving 15 bases between them. CDR1 and CDR2 (germline): KGHSH, LQKENI. The CDR3 consists of 15 residues.

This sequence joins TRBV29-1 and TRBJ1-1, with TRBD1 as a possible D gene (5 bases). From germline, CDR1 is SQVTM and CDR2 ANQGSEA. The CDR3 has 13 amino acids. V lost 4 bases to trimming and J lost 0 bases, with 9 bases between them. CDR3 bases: TGCAGCGTTGCCCGGGGGTTGAACACTGAAGCTTTCTTT. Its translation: CSVARGLNTEAFF.

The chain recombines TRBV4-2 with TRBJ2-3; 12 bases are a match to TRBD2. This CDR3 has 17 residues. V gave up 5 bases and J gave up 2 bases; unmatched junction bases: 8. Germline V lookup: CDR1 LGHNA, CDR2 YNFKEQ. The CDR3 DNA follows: TGTGCCAGCAGCTTCAGACTAGCGGGGGTGACCACAGATACGCAGTATTTT. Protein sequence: CASSFRLAGVTTDTQYF.

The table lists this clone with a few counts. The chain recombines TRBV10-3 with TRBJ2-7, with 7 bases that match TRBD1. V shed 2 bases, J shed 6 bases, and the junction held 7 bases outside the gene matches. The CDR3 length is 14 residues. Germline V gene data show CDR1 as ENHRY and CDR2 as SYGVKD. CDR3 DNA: TGTGCCATCAGTGAGCGCAGGGGGTGGTCCGAGCAGTACTTC. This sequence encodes CAISERRGWSEQYF.

CDR3 sequence (DNA): TGTGCCAGCAGGCAAGCCACCGGGGAGCTGTTTTTT. Its protein product is CASRQATGELFF. This chain joins TRBV28 and TRBJ2-2; no reliable D call. The germline CDR1 and CDR2 sequences are MDHEN and SYDVKM. This CDR3 comprises 12 residues. V was cut by 6 bases and J by 4 bases, with 6 bases left in between.

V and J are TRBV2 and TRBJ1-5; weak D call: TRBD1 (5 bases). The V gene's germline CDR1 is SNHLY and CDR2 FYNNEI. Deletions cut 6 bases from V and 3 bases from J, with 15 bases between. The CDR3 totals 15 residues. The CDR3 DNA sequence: TGTGCCAGCAGGGCTCAGGGAACCACCAATCAGCCCCAGCATTTT. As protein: CASRAQGTTNQPQHF.

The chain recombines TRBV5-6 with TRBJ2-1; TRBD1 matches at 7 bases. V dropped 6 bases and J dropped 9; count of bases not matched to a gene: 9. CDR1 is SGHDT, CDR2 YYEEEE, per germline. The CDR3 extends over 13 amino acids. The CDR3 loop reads CASMILQGTEQFF. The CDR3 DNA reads TGTGCCAGCATGATCCTACAGGGGACTGAGCAGTTCTTC.

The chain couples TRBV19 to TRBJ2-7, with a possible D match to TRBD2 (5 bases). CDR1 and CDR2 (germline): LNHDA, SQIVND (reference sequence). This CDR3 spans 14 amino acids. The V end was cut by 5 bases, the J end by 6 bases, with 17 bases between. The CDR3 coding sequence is TGTGCCAGTAGTCCCCCCCGAGGGCCGGCCGAGCAGTACTTC. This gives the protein CASSPPRGPAEQYF. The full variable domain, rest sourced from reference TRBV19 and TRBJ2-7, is DGGITQSPKYLFRKEGQNVTLSCEQNLNHDAMYWYRQDPGQGLRLIYYSQIVNDFQKGDIAEGYSVSREKKESFPLTVTSAQKNPTAFYLCASSPPRGPAEQYFGPGTRLTVT.

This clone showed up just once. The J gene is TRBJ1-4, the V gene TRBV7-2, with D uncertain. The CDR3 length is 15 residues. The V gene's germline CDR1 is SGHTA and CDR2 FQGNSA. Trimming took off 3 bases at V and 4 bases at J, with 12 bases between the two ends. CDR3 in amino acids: CASSFAPGYNEKLFF. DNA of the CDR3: TGTGCCAGCAGCTTCGCTCCCGGGTATAATGAAAAACTGTTTTTT.

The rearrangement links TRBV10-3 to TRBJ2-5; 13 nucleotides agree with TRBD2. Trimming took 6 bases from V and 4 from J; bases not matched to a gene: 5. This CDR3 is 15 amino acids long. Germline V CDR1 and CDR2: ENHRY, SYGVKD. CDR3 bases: TGTGCCATCAGCGGGACTAGCGGGGTGGGAGAGACCCAGTACTTC. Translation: CAISGTSGVGETQYF.

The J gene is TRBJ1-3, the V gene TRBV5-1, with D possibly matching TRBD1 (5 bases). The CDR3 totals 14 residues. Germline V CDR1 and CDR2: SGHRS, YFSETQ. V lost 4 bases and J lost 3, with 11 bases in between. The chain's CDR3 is CASSEGRDGNTIYF. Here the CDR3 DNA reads TGCGCCAGCAGCGAGGGACGGGATGGAAACACCATATATTTT.